One and the same sample provided the 28 T cell receptor beta chains below, sequenced in a study of T cells after somatic rescue of genetic block. This table comes from immunoSEQ multiplex PCR, and its TCRdb copy is limited to in-frame clones, with some not included. The data hold over 95,000 clones, with 75% to 95% observed a single time. The sequenced material came from peripheral blood mononuclear cells (PBMCs). These receptors all come from a woman in her late teens or twenties.

As regards this clone: The junction departs from the called germline gene at one end, perhaps through a read error. The genes are TRBV28 and TRBJ1-6; D call uncertain. The CDR3 extends over 14 amino acids. Germline CDR1 and CDR2: MDHEN and SYDVKM. The CDR3: CASSLYMINSPLHF. Written as DNA, the CDR3 is TGTGCCAGCAGCTTATACATGATTAATTCACCCCTCCACTTT.

The chain employs TRBV6-1 and TRBJ2-7; 9 bases map to TRBD2. The CDR3 length is 12 residues. In germline, CDR1 is MNHNS, CDR2 SASEGT. The V and J ends lost 11 bases and 4 bases, in that order; junction bases with no gene match: 6. The CDR3 is CAGSGGTYEQYF. CDR3 DNA: TGTGCCGGTAGCGGGGGCACTTACGAGCAGTACTTC.

The CDR3 sequence is CATSPSRPGQQETQYF. The CDR3 bases are TGTGCCACCAGCCCTAGCAGGCCGGGACAACAAGAGACCCAGTACTTC. The rearrangement joins TRBV15 to TRBJ2-5; D is perhaps TRBD1 (6 bases). The germline CDR1 and CDR2 sequences are LNHNV and YYDKDF (reference sequence). V lost 5 bases to trimming and J lost 2 bases, with 18 bases between them. The CDR3 consists of 16 residues.

The chain joins TRBV4-3 to TRBJ1-2; D is undetermined. Trimming pared 0 bases from V and 7 bases from J, leaving 9 bases between. Germline V gene sequence: CDR1 LGHNA, CDR2 YSLEER. The CDR3 totals 13 residues. The CDR3 is CASSQEKGGGYTF. Written as DNA, the CDR3 is TGCGCCAGCAGCCAAGAGAAAGGAGGTGGCTACACCTTC.

The chain employs TRBV7-8 and TRBJ1-1; D not resolved. CDR1 and CDR2 (germline): SGHVS, FQNEAQ. This CDR3 spans 12 amino acids. Trimming shortened V by 5 bases and J by 11 bases, and 15 bases separated the two germline ends. This CDR3 reads CASSMPGSLAFF. The CDR3 coding sequence is TGTGCCAGCAGCATGCCAGGAAGTTTGGCTTTCTTT.

The V and J genes are TRBV6-5 and TRBJ2-1, with TRBD2 identical over 8 bases. This CDR3 region has 15 residues. The germline gives CDR1 MNHEY, CDR2 SVGAGI. V trimming: 1 base; J trimming: 8 bases; junction bases outside the gene matches: 7. CDR3: CASSYFNGGGDEQFF. CDR3 coding DNA: TGTGCCAGCAGTTACTTCAACGGGGGGGGCGATGAGCAGTTCTTC.

The chain couples TRBV6-5 to TRBJ2-5; D gene ambiguous. Germline V lookup: CDR1 MNHEY, CDR2 SVGAGI. The CDR3 has 12 residues. The V gene lost 5 bases and the J gene lost 5 bases, with 9 bases spanning the gap. The CDR3, as DNA: TGTGCCAGCAGTCAACTGGGGGAGACCCAGTACTTC. It yields the protein CASSQLGETQYF.

The J gene is TRBJ2-7, the V gene TRBV29-1, with 10 nucleotides matching TRBD1. The CDR3 length is 16 residues. CDR1 SQVTM and CDR2 ANQGSEA come from the germline V gene. The trim removed 7 bases at V and 1 base at J, leaving 13 bases unmatched. The CDR3 reads CSAARWGQGSSYEQYF. DNA of the CDR3: TGCAGCGCAGCGCGGTGGGGACAGGGGTCGTCCTACGAGCAGTACTTC.

This clone was seen a single time. The gene calls are TRBV12-5 and TRBJ1-2; no firm D call. This CDR3 has 15 residues. The germline V gene has CDR1 LGHNT and CDR2 FRNRAP. Trimming pared 6 bases from V and 0 bases from J, leaving 14 bases between. The CDR3 reads CASGLPRPPNYGYTF. The CDR3 coding sequence is TGTGCTAGTGGCCTGCCCCGGCCTCCTAACTATGGCTACACCTTC. The full variable domain, with the rest looked up from reference TRBV12-5 and TRBJ1-2, is DARVTQTPRHKVTEMGQEVTMRCQPILGHNTVFWYRQTMMQGLELLAYFRNRAPLDDSGMPKDRFSAEMPDATLATLKIQPSEPRDSAVYFCASGLPRPPNYGYTFGSGTRLTVV.

This clone occurred once. The chain couples TRBV2 to TRBJ2-7; D possibly corresponds to TRBD2 (6 bases). The CDR3 length is 14 residues. Germline CDR1 is SNHLY and CDR2 is FYNNEI. V was cut by 3 bases and J by 5 bases, with 14 bases left in between. The CDR3 nucleotides are TGTGCCAGCAGTGAGCCCGGGGGACGGGACGAGCAGTACTTC. It yields the protein CASSEPGGRDEQYF.

This clone came up once. The chain employs TRBV15 and TRBJ2-7; 7 positions match TRBD2. Per germline, CDR1 LNHNV and CDR2 YYDKDF (reference sequence). Trimming cost V 8 bases and J 3 bases; bases outside gene matches: 7. This CDR3 has 13 residues. Here the CDR3 reads CATGEGTVYEQYF. Here the CDR3 DNA reads TGTGCCACCGGGGAGGGGACGGTCTACGAGCAGTACTTC. The whole variable domain, remainder taken from reference TRBV15 and TRBJ2-7, is DAMVIQNPRYQVTQFGKPVTLSCSQTLNHNVMYWYQQKSSQAPKLLFHYYDKDFNNEADTPDNFQSRRPNTSFCFLDIRSPGLGDTAMYLCATGEGTVYEQYFGPGTRLTVT.

Written as DNA, the CDR3 is TGTGCCAGCAGCTTAGCGCGAGACCCCTCTGCCTACGAGCAGTACTTC. Its protein is CASSLARDPSAYEQYF. V is TRBV7-8 and J is TRBJ2-7; D unclear. Trimming left V 0 bases short and J 2 bases short, with 14 bases between. CDR1 SGHVS and CDR2 FQNEAQ come from the germline V gene. CDR3 size: 16 residues. The full variable domain, rest sourced from reference TRBV7-8 and TRBJ2-7, is GAGVSQSPRYKVAKRGQDVALRCDPISGHVSLFWYQQALGQGPEFLTYFQNEAQLDKSGLPSDRFFAERPEGSVSTLKIQRTQQEDSAVYLCASSLARDPSAYEQYFGPGTRLTVT.

The chain is built from TRBV9 and TRBJ2-3, with D perhaps TRBD1 or TRBD2 (6 bases each). The CDR3 has 15 residues. The V gene's germline CDR1 is SGDLS and CDR2 YYNGEE. Deletions cut 0 bases from V and 2 bases from J, with 10 bases between. The CDR3 region is CASSVDREDTDTQYF. CDR3 in DNA: TGTGCCAGCAGCGTAGACAGGGAGGACACAGATACGCAGTATTTT.

V usage is TRBV4-2 and J usage is TRBJ1-1, with 7 bases identical to TRBD1. The germline V gene has CDR1 LGHNA and CDR2 YNFKEQ. This CDR3 contains 15 residues. Losses at the gene ends were 0 bases for V and 2 bases for J; bases not matched to a gene: 3. The CDR3, as DNA: TGTGCCAGCAGCCAAGACAGGGACAGTAACACTGAAGCTTTCTTT. Residues: CASSQDRDSNTEAFF.

The chain couples TRBV7-8 to TRBJ2-7; TRBD2 is a possible D gene (6 bases). V lost 1 base and J 6 bases, leaving 28 bases between the germline ends. Germline V gene sequence: CDR1 SGHVS, CDR2 FQNEAQ. The CDR3 spans 19 residues. The CDR3 sequence: CASSLVRGPWQVRAGEQYF. CDR3 nucleotides: TGTGCCAGCAGCTTAGTTAGGGGACCGTGGCAGGTGAGAGCGGGCGAGCAGTACTTC.

The chain recombines TRBV7-9 with TRBJ2-7; D unresolved. The CDR3 is 15 amino acids. Germline CDR1 SEHNR, CDR2 FQNEAQ (reference sequence). Trimming pared 0 bases from V and 0 bases from J, leaving 9 bases between. CDR3: CASSLASAYSYEQYF. The CDR3 region has the DNA TGTGCCAGCAGCTTAGCAAGTGCCTACTCCTACGAGCAGTACTTC.

The V gene is TRBV6-6, the J gene TRBJ1-5; TRBD1 agrees at 7 bases. V was clipped by 2 bases and J by 0 bases; unmatched bases: 4. The CDR3 has 16 residues. Per germline, CDR1 MNHNY and CDR2 SVGAGI (reference sequence). The CDR3 coding sequence is TGTGCCAGCAGTTACAGGGGGCCCGATAGCAATCAGCCCCAGCATTTT. Its translation: CASSYRGPDSNQPQHF.

This chain links TRBV11-2 with TRBJ2-7, with D uncertain. Trimming removed 1 base at V and 3 bases at J, with 10 bases between. The CDR3 consists of 14 residues. CDR1 SGHAT and CDR2 FQNNGV come from the germline V gene. In DNA, the CDR3 is TGTGCCAGCAGCTTAGGAGGATCCCGCTACGAGCAGTACTTC. Protein sequence: CASSLGGSRYEQYF.

The J gene is TRBJ2-6, the V gene TRBV5-6; TRBD2 aligns across 10 bases. Germline CDR1 is SGHDT and CDR2 is YYEEEE. V trimming: 3 bases; J trimming: 2 bases; junction bases outside the gene matches: 8. This CDR3 comprises 18 residues. In DNA form, the CDR3 reads TGTGCCAGCAGCTCCGCGGGACTAGCGATCCCTGGGGCCAACGTCCTGACTTTC. Protein: CASSSAGLAIPGANVLTF.

This clone was seen only once. The rearrangement links TRBV4-3 to TRBJ1-2; D unresolved. Germline values: CDR1 LGHNA, CDR2 YSLEER. V lost 0 bases and J lost 4, with 6 bases in between. The CDR3 consists of 13 residues. The CDR3 region is CASSQENRYGYTF. CDR3 DNA: TGCGCCAGCAGCCAAGAAAACCGCTATGGCTACACCTTC.

The V call is TRBV6-1, the J call TRBJ1-1; TRBD1 is a possible D gene (6 bases). The V end lost 8 bases, the J end lost 6 bases, and 19 bases lay between the germline ends. Per the germline V gene, CDR1 is MNHNS and CDR2 is SASEGT. The CDR3 is made up of 14 amino acids. The CDR3 reads CASCQRQGSAEAFF. The DNA for the CDR3 is TGTGCCAGCTGTCAGAGGCAGGGGTCCGCTGAAGCTTTCTTT.

This sequence joins TRBV7-8 and TRBJ2-5, with D maybe TRBD2 (6 bases). Deletions cut 2 bases from V and 5 bases from J, with 9 bases between. The CDR3 covers 13 residues. Germline assignment: CDR1 SGHVS and CDR2 FQNEAQ. The CDR3 DNA is TGTGCCAGCAGCTTAAGGAGGGCCGAGACCCAGTACTTC. Amino acids: CASSLRRAETQYF.

The gene calls are TRBV4-1 and TRBJ1-1, with D perhaps TRBD1 (5 bases). Trimming cost V 3 bases and J 1 base, with 9 bases left between them. In germline, CDR1 is MGHRA, CDR2 YSYEKL. The CDR3 runs 14 residues. CDR3 sequence (DNA): TGCGCCAGCAGCCAGGCGGGGGGGAACACTGAAGCTTTCTTT. It is translated as CASSQAGGNTEAFF.

The chain links TRBV2 to TRBJ2-1; D call uncertain. CDR3 length: 12 residues. Germline loops: CDR1 SNHLY, CDR2 FYNNEI. V lost 1 base and J 7 bases, leaving 5 bases between the germline ends. The CDR3 DNA reads as TGTGCCAGCAGTGAAGAAGGGAATGAGCAGTTCTTC. Protein sequence: CASSEEGNEQFF. Based on the CDR3 plus reference TRBV2 and TRBJ2-1, the full variable domain is EPEVTQTPSHQVTQMGQEVILRCVPISNHLYFYWYRQILGQKVEFLVSFYNNEISEKSEIFDDQFSVERPDGSNFTLKIRSTKLEDSAMYFCASSEEGNEQFFGPGTRLTVL.

The CDR3 is CASTGRFDQPQHF. CDR3 nucleotide sequence: TGTGCCAGTACCGGACGGTTCGATCAGCCCCAGCATTTT. The rearrangement joins TRBV19 to TRBJ1-5; D unresolved. V lost 7 bases to trimming and J lost 5 bases, with 12 bases between them. This CDR3 has 13 amino acids. Germline V gene lookup returns CDR1 LNHDA and CDR2 SQIVND (reference sequence).

This rearrangement joins TRBV7-2 to TRBJ1-1, with 8 bases lining up with TRBD1. Germline assignment: CDR1 SGHTA and CDR2 FQGNSA. This CDR3 has 17 residues. With 1 base clipped from V and 3 bases from J, the junction kept 10 bases outside the gene matches. The DNA for the CDR3 is TGTGCCAGCAGCTTAGGACCCCCAGGGGGCATGGACACTGAAGCTTTCTTT. This translates into CASSLGPPGGMDTEAFF.

The CDR3 bases are TGTGCCAGTAGTTTAGGGGAAGGAACTGAAGCTTTCTTT. This sequence encodes CASSLGEGTEAFF. This chain joins TRBV19 and TRBJ1-1, with D tentatively TRBD1 (5 bases). Germline CDR1 LNHDA, CDR2 SQIVND (reference sequence). V was trimmed by 5 bases and J by 5 bases, leaving 12 bases between them. The CDR3 covers 13 residues.

CDR3 nucleotide sequence: TGTGCCAGCAGCTTAGTAAGGGGGGGCCCGATGTACGAGCAGTACTTC. It is translated as CASSLVRGGPMYEQYF. J is TRBJ2-7 and V is TRBV7-2, with D possibly matching TRBD2 (7 bases). This CDR3 has 16 residues. The V and J ends lost 1 base and 4 bases respectively, with 17 bases between them. Germline V gene data show CDR1 as SGHTA and CDR2 as FQGNSA.